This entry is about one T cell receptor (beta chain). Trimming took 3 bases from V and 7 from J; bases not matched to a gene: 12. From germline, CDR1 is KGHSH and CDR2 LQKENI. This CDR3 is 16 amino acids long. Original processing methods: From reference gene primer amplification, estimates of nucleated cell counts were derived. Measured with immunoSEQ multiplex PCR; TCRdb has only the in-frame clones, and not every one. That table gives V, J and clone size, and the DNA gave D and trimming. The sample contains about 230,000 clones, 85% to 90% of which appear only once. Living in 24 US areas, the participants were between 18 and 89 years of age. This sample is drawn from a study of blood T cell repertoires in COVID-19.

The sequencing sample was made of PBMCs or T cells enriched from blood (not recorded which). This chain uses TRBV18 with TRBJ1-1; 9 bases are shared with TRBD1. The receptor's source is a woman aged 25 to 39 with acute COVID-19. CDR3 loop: CASSPIRGQGNDEAFF. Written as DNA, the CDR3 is TGTGCCAGCTCACCGATTCGGGGACAGGGTAATGATGAAGCTTTCTTT.